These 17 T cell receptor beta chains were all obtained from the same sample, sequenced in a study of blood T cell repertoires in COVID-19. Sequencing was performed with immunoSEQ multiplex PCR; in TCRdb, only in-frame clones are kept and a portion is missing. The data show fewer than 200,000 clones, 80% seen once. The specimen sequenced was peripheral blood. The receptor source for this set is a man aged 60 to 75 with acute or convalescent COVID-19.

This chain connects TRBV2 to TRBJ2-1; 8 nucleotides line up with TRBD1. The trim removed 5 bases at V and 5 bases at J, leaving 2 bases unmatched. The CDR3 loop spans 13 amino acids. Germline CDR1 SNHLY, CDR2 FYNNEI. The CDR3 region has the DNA TGTGCCAGCAGTATGGACAGGGACAATGAGCAGTTCTTC. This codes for CASSMDRDNEQFF.

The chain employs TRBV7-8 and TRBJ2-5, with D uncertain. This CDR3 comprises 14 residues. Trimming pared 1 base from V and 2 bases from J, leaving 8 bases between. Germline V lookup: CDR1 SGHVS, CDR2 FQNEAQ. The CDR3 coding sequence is TGTGCCAGCAGCTTAGTTACGGTACAAGAGACCCAGTACTTC. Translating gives CASSLVTVQETQYF.

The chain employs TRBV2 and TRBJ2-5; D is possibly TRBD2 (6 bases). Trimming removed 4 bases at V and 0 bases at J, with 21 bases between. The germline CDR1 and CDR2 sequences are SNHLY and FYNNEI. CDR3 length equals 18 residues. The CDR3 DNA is TGTGCCAGCAGTGGGGAGGCAGGCGGCACCACGTACCAAGAGACCCAGTACTTC. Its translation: CASSGEAGGTTYQETQYF.

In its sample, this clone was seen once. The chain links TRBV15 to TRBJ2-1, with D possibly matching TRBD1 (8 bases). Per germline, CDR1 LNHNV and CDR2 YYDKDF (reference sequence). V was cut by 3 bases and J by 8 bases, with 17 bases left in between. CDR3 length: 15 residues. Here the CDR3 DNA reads TGTGCCACCAGCAGGGCGCGACAGGGGAGGGATGAGCAGTTCTTC. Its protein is CATSRARQGRDEQFF.

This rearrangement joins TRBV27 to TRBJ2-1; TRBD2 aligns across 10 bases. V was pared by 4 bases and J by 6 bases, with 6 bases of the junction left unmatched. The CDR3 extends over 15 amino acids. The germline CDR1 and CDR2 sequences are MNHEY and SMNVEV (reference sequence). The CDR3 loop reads CASSSPSGSSNEQFF. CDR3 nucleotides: TGTGCCAGCAGTTCCCCTAGCGGGAGCTCCAATGAGCAGTTCTTC.

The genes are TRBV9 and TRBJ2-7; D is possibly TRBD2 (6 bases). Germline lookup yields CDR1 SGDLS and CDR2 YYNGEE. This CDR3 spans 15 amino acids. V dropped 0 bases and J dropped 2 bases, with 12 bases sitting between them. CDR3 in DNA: TGTGCCAGCAGCGTAGATTGGGACTCCCCCTACGAGCAGTACTTC. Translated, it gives CASSVDWDSPYEQYF.

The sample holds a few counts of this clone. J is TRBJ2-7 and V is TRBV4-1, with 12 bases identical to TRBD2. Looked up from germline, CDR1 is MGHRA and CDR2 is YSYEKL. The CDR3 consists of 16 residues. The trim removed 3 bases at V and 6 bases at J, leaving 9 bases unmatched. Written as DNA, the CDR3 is TGCGCCAGCAGCCAGCTGACTAGCGGGAGAATACGCGAGCAGTACTTC. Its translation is CASSQLTSGRIREQYF.

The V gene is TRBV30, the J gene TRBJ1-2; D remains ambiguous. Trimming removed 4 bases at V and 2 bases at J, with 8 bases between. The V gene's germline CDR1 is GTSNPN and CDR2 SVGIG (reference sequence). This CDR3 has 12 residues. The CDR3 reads CAWTLQNYGYTF. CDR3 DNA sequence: TGTGCCTGGACTCTACAGAACTATGGCTACACCTTC.

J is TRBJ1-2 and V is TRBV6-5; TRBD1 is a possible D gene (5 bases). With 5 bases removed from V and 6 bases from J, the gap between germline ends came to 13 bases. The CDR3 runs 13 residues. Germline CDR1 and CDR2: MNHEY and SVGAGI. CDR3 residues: CASSQRQRNGYTF. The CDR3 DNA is TGTGCCAGCAGTCAAAGACAGCGTAATGGCTACACCTTC.

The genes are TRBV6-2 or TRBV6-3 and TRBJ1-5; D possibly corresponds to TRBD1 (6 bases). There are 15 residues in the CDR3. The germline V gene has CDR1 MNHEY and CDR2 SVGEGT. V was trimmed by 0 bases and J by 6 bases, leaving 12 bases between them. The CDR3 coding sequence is TGTGCCAGCAGTTACTCCGTCCAAGGGGGTCAGCCCCAGCATTTT. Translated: CASSYSVQGGQPQHF.

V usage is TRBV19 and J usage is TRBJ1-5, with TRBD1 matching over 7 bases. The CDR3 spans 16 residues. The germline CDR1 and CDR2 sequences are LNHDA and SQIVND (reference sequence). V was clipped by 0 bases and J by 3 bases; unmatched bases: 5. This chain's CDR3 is CASSIDRGTDNQPQHF. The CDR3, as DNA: TGTGCCAGTAGTATAGATCGTGGGACAGACAATCAGCCCCAGCATTTT.

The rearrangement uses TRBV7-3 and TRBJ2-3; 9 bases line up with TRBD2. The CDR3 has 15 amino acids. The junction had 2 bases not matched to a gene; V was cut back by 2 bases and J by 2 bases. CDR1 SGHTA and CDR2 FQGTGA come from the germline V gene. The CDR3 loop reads CASSLLGLATDTQYF. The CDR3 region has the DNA TGTGCCAGCAGCTTACTGGGACTAGCCACAGATACGCAGTATTTT.

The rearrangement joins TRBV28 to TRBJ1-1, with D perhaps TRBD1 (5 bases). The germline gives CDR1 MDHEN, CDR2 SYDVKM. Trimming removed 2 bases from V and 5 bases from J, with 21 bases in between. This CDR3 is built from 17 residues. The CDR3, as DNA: TGTGCCAGCAGTTTAATGGGGGGAGGTATAGGATATACTGAAGCTTTCTTT. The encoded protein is CASSLMGGGIGYTEAFF.

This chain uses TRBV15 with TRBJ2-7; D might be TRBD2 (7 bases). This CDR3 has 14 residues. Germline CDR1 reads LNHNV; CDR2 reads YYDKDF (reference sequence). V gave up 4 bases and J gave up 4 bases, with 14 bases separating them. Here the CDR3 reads CATSMGAGEYEQYF. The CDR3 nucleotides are TGTGCCACCAGCATGGGGGCGGGAGAGTACGAGCAGTACTTC.

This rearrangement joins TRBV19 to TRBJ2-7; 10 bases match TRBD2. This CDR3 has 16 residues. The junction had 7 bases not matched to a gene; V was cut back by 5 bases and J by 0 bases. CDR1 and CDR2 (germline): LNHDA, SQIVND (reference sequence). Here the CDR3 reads CASSPGPSGSSYEQYF. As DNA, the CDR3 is TGTGCCAGTAGTCCTGGCCCTAGCGGGAGCTCCTACGAGCAGTACTTC.

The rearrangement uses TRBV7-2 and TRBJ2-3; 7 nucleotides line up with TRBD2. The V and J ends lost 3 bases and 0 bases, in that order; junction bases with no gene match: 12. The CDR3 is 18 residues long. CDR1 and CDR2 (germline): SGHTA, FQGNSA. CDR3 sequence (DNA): TGTGCCAGCAGCTTCGGCCGGACGGGAGGAACGAGCACAGATACGCAGTATTTT. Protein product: CASSFGRTGGTSTDTQYF. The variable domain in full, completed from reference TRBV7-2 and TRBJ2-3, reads GAGVSQSPSNKVTEKGKDVELRCDPISGHTALYWYRQSLGQGLEFLIYFQGNSAPDKSGLPSDRFSAERTGGSVSTLTIQRTQQEDSAVYLCASSFGRTGGTSTDTQYFGPGTRLTVL.

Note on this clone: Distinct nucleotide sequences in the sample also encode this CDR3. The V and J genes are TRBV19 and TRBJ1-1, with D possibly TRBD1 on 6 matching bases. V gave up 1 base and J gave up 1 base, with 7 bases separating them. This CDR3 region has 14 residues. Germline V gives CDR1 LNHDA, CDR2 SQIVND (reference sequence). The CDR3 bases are TGTGCCAGTAGTATAGGACAGGCGAACACTGAAGCTTTCTTT. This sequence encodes CASSIGQANTEAFF.